This passage covers 23 T cell receptor beta chains from one sample sequenced in a study of T cell clonotyping in hematopoietic cell transplantation. Profiling relied on immunoSEQ multiplex PCR, and the TCRdb table lists in-frame clones only, not all of them. The data hold tens of thousands of clones, with around 96% observed a single time. The specimen was peripheral blood mononuclear cells. The origin of the receptors is a man younger than 45 in good health. Some clones in this sample may be carry-over from other donors' samples.

The chain employs TRBV9 and TRBJ1-2, with D perhaps matching TRBD1 (5 bases). The CDR3 loop spans 15 amino acids. V gave up 3 bases and J gave up 0 bases, with 12 bases separating them. CDR1 and CDR2 (germline): SGDLS, YYNGEE. The CDR3 DNA reads as TGTGCCAGCAGCGACCGGGACGGGACTAACTATGGCTACACCTTC. It yields the protein CASSDRDGTNYGYTF. Full variable domain (missing parts from reference TRBV9 and TRBJ1-2): DSGVTQTPKHLITATGQRVTLRCSPRSGDLSVYWYQQSLDQGLQFLIQYYNGEERAKGNILERFSAQQFPDLHSELNLSSLELGDSALYFCASSDRDGTNYGYTFGSGTRLTVV.

This rearrangement joins TRBV29-1 to TRBJ2-1; no definite D call. Germline-derived CDR1 and CDR2 are SQVTM and ANQGSEA. CDR3 length equals 12 residues. Trimming took off 3 bases at V and 2 bases at J, with 5 bases between the two ends. This CDR3 reads CSVETTYNEQFF. The CDR3 nucleotides are TGCAGCGTTGAGACAACCTACAATGAGCAGTTCTTC.

The J gene is TRBJ2-3, the V gene TRBV4-1; D is uncertain. Germline loops: CDR1 MGHRA, CDR2 YSYEKL. The germline V and J ends were trimmed by 3 bases and 8 bases, with 9 bases remaining between them. This CDR3 has 12 amino acids. The CDR3 DNA sequence: TGCGCCAGCAGCCACGGCGAGCGTACGCAGTATTTT. Residues: CASSHGERTQYF.

The chain has TRBV29-1 and TRBJ2-7, with a weak D call TRBD1 (6 bases). CDR3 length: 13 residues. Germline-derived CDR1 and CDR2 are SQVTM and ANQGSEA. The V end was cut by 6 bases, the J end by 2 bases, with 14 bases between. CDR3 region: CSVSQGRTYEQYF. In DNA, the CDR3 is TGCAGCGTAAGCCAGGGGCGAACCTACGAGCAGTACTTC.

J is TRBJ2-3 and V is TRBV7-3; D possibly corresponds to TRBD2 (5 bases). Germline V lookup: CDR1 SGHTA, CDR2 FQGTGA. V was shortened by 4 bases and J by 3 bases, with 14 bases between the two germline ends. The CDR3 contains 15 residues. In nucleotides, the CDR3 is TGTGCCAGCAGCTCCCAAGGACTGGGAACAGATACGCAGTATTTT. Translation gives CASSSQGLGTDTQYF.

The chain links TRBV19 to TRBJ1-2, with 7 bases that match TRBD1. V was clipped by 9 bases and J by 5 bases; unmatched bases: 6. CDR1 is LNHDA and CDR2 is SQIVND in the germline V gene (reference sequence). CDR3 length: 12 amino acids. The DNA for the CDR3 is TGTGCCAGCCAAGACAGGGCGTATGGCTACACCTTC. Protein product: CASQDRAYGYTF.

V gene TRBV11-2 combines with J gene TRBJ2-1; weak D call: TRBD1 (6 bases). Germline CDR1 reads SGHAT; CDR2 reads FQNNGV. The CDR3 has 13 residues. The V end was cut by 5 bases, the J end by 5 bases, with 10 bases between. The CDR3 is CASSPGHNNEQFF. The CDR3 DNA reads as TGTGCCAGCAGCCCGGGACACAACAATGAGCAGTTCTTC.

The chain carries TRBV23-1 and TRBJ2-3, with a weak D call TRBD1 (5 bases). TRBV23-1 is an ORF for which the function is uncertain. CDR3 length equals 14 residues. The CDR3 coding sequence is TGCGCACCGCACAGGATTACTAGCACAGATACGCAGTATTTT. Translation: CAPHRITSTDTQYF.

The chain links TRBV19 to TRBJ2-1; D call uncertain. V was trimmed by 9 bases and J by 6 bases, leaving 12 bases between them. The CDR3 covers 12 residues. CDR1 LNHDA and CDR2 SQIVND come from the germline V gene (reference sequence). The CDR3 bases are TGTGCCAGCGGGCGCCTCGGCAATGAGCAGTTCTTC. Translating gives CASGRLGNEQFF.

This clone was seen a few times. CDR3 region: CASSSSQGNTEAFF. The CDR3 DNA follows: TGTGCCAGCAGCTCGTCACAGGGGAACACTGAAGCTTTCTTT. The chain couples TRBV9 to TRBJ1-1, with D possibly TRBD1 on 6 matching bases. CDR3 size: 14 residues. V was cut by 4 bases and J by 1 base, with 11 bases left in between. The germline CDR1 and CDR2 sequences are SGDLS and YYNGEE.

Here the CDR3 DNA reads TGTGCCAGCAGTTCCGCAGAGGGCGGGGGGCATTACGAGCAGTACTTC. The encoded protein is CASSSAEGGGHYEQYF. The rearrangement joins TRBV6-5 to TRBJ2-7, with TRBD2 identical over 8 bases. The trim removed 4 bases at V and 4 bases at J, leaving 12 bases unmatched. This CDR3 region has 16 residues. Germline V gene data show CDR1 as MNHEY and CDR2 as SVGAGI.

This sequence joins TRBV5-1 and TRBJ2-2; 7 bases fit TRBD2. Trimming at V came to 7 bases and at J to 0 bases, leaving 6 bases not matched to a gene. The CDR3 runs to 15 residues. CDR1 and CDR2 (germline): SGHRS, YFSETQ. The CDR3 bases are TGCGCCAGCCGGGAGGAGGGATCGAACACCGGGGAGCTGTTTTTT. It encodes CASREEGSNTGELFF.

The V and J genes are TRBV7-2 and TRBJ1-1; no firm D call. The V gene's germline CDR1 is SGHTA and CDR2 FQGNSA. The CDR3 runs to 13 residues. V gave up 5 bases and J gave up 4 bases, with 11 bases separating them. The CDR3 protein is CASSPRKGTEAFF. CDR3 bases: TGTGCCAGCAGCCCCCGGAAGGGCACTGAAGCTTTCTTT.

CDR3 coding DNA: TGTGCCACGGGACAGGGTCGGGCTGGAAACACCATATATTTT. Protein product: CATGQGRAGNTIYF. This chain connects TRBV10-3 to TRBJ1-3; 9 bases agree with TRBD1. The germline gives CDR1 ENHRY, CDR2 SYGVKD. Trimming cost V 10 bases and J 2 bases; bases outside gene matches: 6. This CDR3 region has 14 residues.

This clone was found once. The CDR3 protein is CASSLQGTGYEQYF. The CDR3 DNA reads as TGTGCCAGCAGTTTACAGGGGACAGGCTACGAGCAGTACTTC. This rearrangement joins TRBV6-5 to TRBJ2-7, with TRBD1 identical over 8 bases. The CDR3 spans 14 residues. With V trimmed by 4 bases and J by 3 bases, 5 bases remained unmatched. From germline, CDR1 is MNHEY and CDR2 SVGAGI.

This chain uses TRBV29-1 with TRBJ2-3; tentatively, D is TRBD1 (6 bases). The length of the CDR3 is 12 residues. Trimming took 2 bases from V and 8 from J, leaving 11 bases between them. The germline V gene has CDR1 SQVTM and CDR2 ANQGSEA. CDR3 in amino acids: CSVERGTGTQYF. The CDR3 DNA reads TGCAGCGTTGAAAGGGGGACGGGTACGCAGTATTTT.

This chain joins TRBV4-1 and TRBJ2-2; D unclear. Germline CDR1 reads MGHRA; CDR2 reads YSYEKL. CDR3 length: 12 residues. Trimming removed 1 base at V and 7 bases at J, with 4 bases between. This chain's CDR3 is CASSQAYGELFF. The CDR3 DNA is TGCGCCAGCAGCCAAGCGTACGGGGAGCTGTTTTTT.

The chain joins TRBV6-5 to TRBJ2-2, with 9 bases aligning to TRBD2. The V gene's germline CDR1 is MNHEY and CDR2 SVGAGI. This CDR3 has 11 amino acids. The J segment lost 8 bases and the V segment lost 10 bases, leaving 2 bases of the junction unmatched. The CDR3 sequence: CATTSGGELFF. Written as DNA, the CDR3 is TGTGCCACAACTAGCGGGGGGGAGCTGTTTTTT.

CDR3 bases: TGCGCCAGCAGCCAAGTGGAATGGGGGGTCCGAACTGAAGCTTTCTTT. Its protein product is CASSQVEWGVRTEAFF. The chain employs TRBV4-1 and TRBJ1-1, with a weak D call TRBD1 (5 bases). V lost 1 base and J 5 bases, leaving 17 bases between the germline ends. The germline V gene encodes CDR1 MGHRA and CDR2 YSYEKL. This CDR3 contains 16 residues.

The chain is built from TRBV5-5 and TRBJ1-1; perhaps TRBD1 as D (5 bases). Trimming cost V 0 bases and J 1 base, with 10 bases left between them. The CDR3 is 15 amino acids. Germline V gene data show CDR1 as SGHKS and CDR2 as YYEKEE (reference sequence). This CDR3 is CASSLAPDTNTEAFF. CDR3 nucleotide sequence: TGTGCCAGCAGCTTGGCCCCGGACACGAACACTGAAGCTTTCTTT.

J is TRBJ2-7 and V is TRBV30, with a weak D call TRBD2 (5 bases). Germline values: CDR1 GTSNPN, CDR2 SVGIG (reference sequence). The CDR3 length is 13 residues. V was clipped by 5 bases and J by 3 bases, with 14 bases between them. Written as DNA, the CDR3 is TGTGCCTGGGGAGAGGGTTACGGCTACGAGCAGTACTTC. The encoded protein is CAWGEGYGYEQYF.

V usage is TRBV6-5 and J usage is TRBJ1-1; D not certain. CDR3 length: 13 amino acids. V shed 4 bases and J shed 1 base, with 7 bases lying between them. Germline CDR1 and CDR2: MNHEY and SVGAGI. CDR3 amino acids: CASSSERNTEAFF. The CDR3 bases are TGTGCCAGCAGTTCGGAGAGGAACACTGAAGCTTTCTTT.

This clone was detected only once. One junction end does not reproduce the germline sequence, and a read error may be involved. This chain uses TRBV7-7 with TRBJ2-5, with a possible D match to TRBD1 (7 bases). The germline CDR1 and CDR2 sequences are SSHAT and FNYEAQ (reference sequence). The CDR3 contains 15 residues. For the CDR3, the DNA is TGTGCTAGCAGCTTAGGAGGGACAGACCAAGAGACCCAGTACTTC. Its translation is CASSLGGTDQETQYF.